The TCR beta chain described here comes from a study of OX40 agonist ivuxolimab in advanced cancers. The overall study: Participants could have had prior anti-PD-1, anti-PD-L1 or anti-CTLA-4 therapy, and roughly 40% had some. Overall study findings and caveats: Patients who responded partially at 0.1-3.0 mg/kg showed clonal expansion ranking among the lowest.

A word on this clone: The antigen is undetermined.

Patients who had autoimmune disease history or got systemic immunosuppression were left out. Assay: immunoSEQ multiplex PCR; the TCRdb copy retains only in-frame clones and omits some. The sample includes about 70,000 clones, 86% of them seen just once. The junction had 8 bases not matched to a gene; V was cut back by 4 bases and J by 5 bases. Germline V gives CDR1 SGDLS, CDR2 YYNGEE. CDR3 size: 15 residues. The specimen comprised CD4+ or CD8+ T cells sorted from blood, sampled in a trial of the OX40 agonist ivuxolimab. This sequence joins TRBV9 and TRBJ2-3; 9 nucleotides agree with TRBD2. The source of this sequence is an adult with an advanced solid tumor such as melanoma, head and neck, liver or kidney cancer. CDR3 amino acids: CASSPERGAGDTQYF. The CDR3 region has the DNA TGTGCCAGCAGCCCGGAGCGGGGGGCAGGAGATACGCAGTATTTT.